This TCR beta chain is from a study of T cells in Graves' hyperthyroidism and ophthalmopathy. Fresh peripheral blood, about 9.3 ml, yielded the PBMCs. Template material for amplifying TCR beta CDR3 regions consisted of RNA transcripts. RT-PCR in the first round (using the HTBI primer set) targeted the TCR CDR3. TCRdb reprocessed the multiplex PCR reads with MiXCR, giving one entry per CDR3 protein. Of roughly 420,000 distinct CDR3 sequences in the sample, 15% to 19% are singletons; the top ten hold roughly 7.4%. In this sample, this clonotype turned up many times. Sequenced: blood. The TCR comes from a woman aged 18-29 years with Graves' hyperthyroidism.

The CDR3 DNA sequence: TGTGCCAGCAACAGGGGGACACTGAACACTGAAGCTTTCTTT. Protein: CASNRGTLNTEAFF. This rearrangement joins TRBV6-1 to TRBJ1-1, with 8 positions matching TRBD1. The germline V gene encodes CDR1 MNHNS and CDR2 SASEGT. Trimming cost V 7 bases and J 0 bases; bases outside gene matches: 4. CDR3 length: 14 residues.